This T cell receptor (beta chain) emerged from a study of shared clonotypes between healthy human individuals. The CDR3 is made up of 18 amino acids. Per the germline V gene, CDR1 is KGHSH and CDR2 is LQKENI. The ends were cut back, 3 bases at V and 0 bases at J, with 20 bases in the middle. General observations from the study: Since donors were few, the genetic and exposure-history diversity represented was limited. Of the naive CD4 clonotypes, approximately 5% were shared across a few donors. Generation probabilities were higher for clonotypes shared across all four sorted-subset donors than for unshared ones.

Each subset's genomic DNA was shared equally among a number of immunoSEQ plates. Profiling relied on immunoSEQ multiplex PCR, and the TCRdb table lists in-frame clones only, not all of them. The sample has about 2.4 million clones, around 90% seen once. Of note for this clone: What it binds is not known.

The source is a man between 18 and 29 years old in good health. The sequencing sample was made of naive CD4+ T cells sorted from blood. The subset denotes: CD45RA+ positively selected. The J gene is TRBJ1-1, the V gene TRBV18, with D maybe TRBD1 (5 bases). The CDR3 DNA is TGTGCCAGCTCACCCCAGTCCGGGACGGCCCTCATGAACACTGAAGCTTTCTTT. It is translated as CASSPQSGTALMNTEAFF.